Only one count was recorded for the clone carrying this T cell receptor beta chain. Its antigen is unknown. This entry belongs to a study of PD-1 blockade in classical Hodgkin lymphoma. General study results and limits: Newly diagnosed patients had baseline TCR diversity that was reportedly lower than that of healthy donors. Nivolumab initiation under 1 year post-ASCT meant exclusion.

In germline, CDR1 is SGHTA, CDR2 FQGNSA. The CDR3 covers 15 residues. Between the trimmed V and J ends, which lost 5 bases and 7 bases, there was a span of 18 bases. Sequencing used immunoSEQ multiplex PCR; TCRdb keeps in-frame clones, though not all of them. The data show approximately 89,000 clones, 83% seen once. Noted time point: cycle 4 day 1 (C4D1), after five to seven weeks of nivolumab. Following autologous stem cell transplantation, relapse occurred in every patient, and exposure to brentuximab vedotin varied. The sample consisted of peripheral blood mononuclear cells (PBMCs), taken before the fourth cycle of nivolumab. This sequence originates from a human donor with classical Hodgkin lymphoma. This rearrangement joins TRBV7-2 to TRBJ1-5; D remains unclear. The CDR3 spells CASSPGVSVGQPQHF. CDR3 DNA: TGTGCCAGCAGCCCTGGCGTGAGCGTAGGACAGCCCCAGCATTTT.